The rows below give T cell receptor beta chains drawn from one sample of a study of tumor-infiltrating lymphocytes in primary liver carcinoma. Each CDR3 protein gets one entry after TCRdb re-called the multiplex PCR reads with MiXCR. The sample carries about 300,000 distinct CDR3 sequences, around three fifths recorded once. What was sequenced was peripheral blood. These receptors were taken from a man aged 40-55 years with primary liver carcinoma and hepatitis B virus infection. The CDR3 runs from the conserved cysteine through the conserved F or W. Fields, in order: CDR3 length, J gene, V gene, CDR3 protein.

CDR3 length: 15
J gene: TRBJ2-1
V gene: TRBV29-1
CDR3 protein: CSVEVGGRGQGEQFF

CDR3 length: 15
J gene: TRBJ1-5
V gene: TRBV6-2/TRBV6-3
CDR3 protein: CASRRGTGNNQPQHF

CDR3 length: 14
J gene: TRBJ1-2
V gene: TRBV7-8
CDR3 protein: CASSSPGQTYGYTF

CDR3 length: 14
J gene: TRBJ1-3
V gene: TRBV29-1
CDR3 protein: CSVLERSSGNTIYF

CDR3 length: 16
J gene: -
V gene: TRBV13
CDR3 protein: CASSSGSLAGTDTQHF

CDR3 length: 13
J gene: TRBJ1-1
V gene: TRBV11-2
CDR3 protein: CASSLGWNTGAFF

CDR3 length: 13
J gene: TRBJ2-1
V gene: TRBV11-3
CDR3 protein: CVSSPQGSNEQFF

CDR3 length: 13
J gene: TRBJ1-1
V gene: TRBV12-3/TRBV12-4
CDR3 protein: CASSQAWDQETFF

CDR3 length: 14
J gene: TRBJ2-5
V gene: TRBV5-1
CDR3 protein: CASSQTNVGETQYF

CDR3 length: 15
J gene: TRBJ1-5
V gene: TRBV10-3
CDR3 protein: CAISRSWDSNQPQHF

CDR3 length: 13
J gene: TRBJ1-5
V gene: TRBV30
CDR3 protein: CAWRTREDQPQHF

CDR3 length: 14
J gene: TRBJ2-2
V gene: TRBV5-1
CDR3 protein: CASSPTGATGELFF

CDR3 length: 16
J gene: TRBJ2-2
V gene: TRBV12-3/TRBV12-4
CDR3 protein: CASSPVAGGLTWELFF

CDR3 length: 16
J gene: TRBJ2-3
V gene: TRBV6-2/TRBV6-3
CDR3 protein: CASGLGQPGSTDTQYF

CDR3 length: 17
J gene: TRBJ2-6
V gene: TRBV4-3
CDR3 protein: CASGQEGQGSGVNVLTF

CDR3 length: 16
J gene: TRBJ2-1
V gene: TRBV4-1
CDR3 protein: CASSPFAADSYNEQFF

CDR3 length: 14
J gene: TRBJ2-2
V gene: TRBV6-1
CDR3 protein: CASSKTGLAWELFF

CDR3 length: 14
J gene: TRBJ2-1
V gene: TRBV5-1
CDR3 protein: CASSTGTSESEQFF

CDR3 length: 15
J gene: TRBJ2-5
V gene: TRBV7-9
CDR3 protein: CASTAGPKYQETQYF

CDR3 length: 15
J gene: TRBJ2-7
V gene: TRBV5-5
CDR3 protein: CASSPELGRVGGQCF

CDR3 length: 14
J gene: TRBJ2-1
V gene: TRBV29-1
CDR3 protein: CSVMTSESRNEQFF

CDR3 length: 13
J gene: TRBJ1-2
V gene: TRBV6-1
CDR3 protein: CASSLTGNYGYTF

CDR3 length: 15
J gene: TRBJ2-7
V gene: TRBV2
CDR3 protein: CASSGSVGSSYEQYF